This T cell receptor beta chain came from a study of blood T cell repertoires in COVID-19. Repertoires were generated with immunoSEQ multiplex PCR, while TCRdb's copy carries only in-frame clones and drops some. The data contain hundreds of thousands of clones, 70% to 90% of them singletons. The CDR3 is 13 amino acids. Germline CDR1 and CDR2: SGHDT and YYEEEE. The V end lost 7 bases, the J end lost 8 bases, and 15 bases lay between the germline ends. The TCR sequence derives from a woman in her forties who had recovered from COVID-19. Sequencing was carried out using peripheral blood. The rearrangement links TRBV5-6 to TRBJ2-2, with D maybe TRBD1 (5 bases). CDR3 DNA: TGTGCCAGCTCTTGGGGCGCCCCGGGGGAGCTGTTTTTT. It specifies CASSWGAPGELFF.